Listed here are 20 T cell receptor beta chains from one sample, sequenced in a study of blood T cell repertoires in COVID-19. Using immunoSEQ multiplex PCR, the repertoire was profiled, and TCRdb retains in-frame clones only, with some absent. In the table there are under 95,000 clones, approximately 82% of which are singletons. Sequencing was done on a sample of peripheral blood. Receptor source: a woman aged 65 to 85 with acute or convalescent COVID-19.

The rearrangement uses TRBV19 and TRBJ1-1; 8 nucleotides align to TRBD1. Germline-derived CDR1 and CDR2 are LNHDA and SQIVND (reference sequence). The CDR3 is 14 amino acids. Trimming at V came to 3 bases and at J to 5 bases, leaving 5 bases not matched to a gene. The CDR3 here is CASSIGQGRTEAFF. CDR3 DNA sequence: TGTGCCAGTAGTATCGGACAGGGCAGAACTGAAGCTTTCTTT.

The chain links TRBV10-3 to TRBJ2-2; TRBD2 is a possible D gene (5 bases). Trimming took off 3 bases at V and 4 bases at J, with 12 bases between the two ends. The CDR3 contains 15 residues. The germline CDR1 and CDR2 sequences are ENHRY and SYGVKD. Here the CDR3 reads CAISDSGAITGELFF. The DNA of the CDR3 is TGTGCCATCAGTGACAGCGGTGCGATCACCGGGGAGCTGTTTTTT.

CDR3 nucleotide sequence: TGTGCCAGCGCAAGAGAGGGGGCTGAAGCTTTCTTT. It specifies CASAREGAEAFF. J is TRBJ1-1 and V is TRBV7-9, with D perhaps matching TRBD1 (6 bases). Looked up from germline, CDR1 is SEHNR and CDR2 is FQNEAQ (reference sequence). This CDR3 is built from 12 residues. The V gene lost 8 bases and the J gene lost 6 bases, with 13 bases spanning the gap.

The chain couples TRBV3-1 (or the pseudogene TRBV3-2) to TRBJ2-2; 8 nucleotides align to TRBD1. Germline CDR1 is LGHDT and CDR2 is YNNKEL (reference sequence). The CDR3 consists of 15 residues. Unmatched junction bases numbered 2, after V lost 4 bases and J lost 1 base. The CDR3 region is CASSRTGKNTGELFF. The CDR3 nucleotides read TGTGCCAGCAGCCGGACAGGGAAGAACACCGGGGAGCTGTTTTTT.

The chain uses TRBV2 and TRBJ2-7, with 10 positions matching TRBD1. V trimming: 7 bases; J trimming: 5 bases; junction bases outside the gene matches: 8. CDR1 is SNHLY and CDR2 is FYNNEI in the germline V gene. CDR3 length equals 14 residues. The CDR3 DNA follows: TGTGCCAGCAAAGGCGGGACAGGGGACCACGAGCAGTACTTC. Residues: CASKGGTGDHEQYF.

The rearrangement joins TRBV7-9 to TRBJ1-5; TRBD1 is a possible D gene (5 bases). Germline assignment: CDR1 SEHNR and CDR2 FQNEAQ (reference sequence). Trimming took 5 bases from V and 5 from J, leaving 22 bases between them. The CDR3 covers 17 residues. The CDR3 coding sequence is TGTGCCAGCAGCCGCGTTGGGGAGGGACGGATCGATCAGCCCCAGCATTTT. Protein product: CASSRVGEGRIDQPQHF.

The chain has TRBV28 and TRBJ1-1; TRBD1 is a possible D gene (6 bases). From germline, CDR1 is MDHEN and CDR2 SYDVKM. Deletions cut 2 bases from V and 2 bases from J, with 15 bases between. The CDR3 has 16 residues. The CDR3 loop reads CASSLRAGVGNTEAFF. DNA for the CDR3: TGTGCCAGCAGTTTAAGGGCAGGGGTGGGTAACACTGAAGCTTTCTTT.

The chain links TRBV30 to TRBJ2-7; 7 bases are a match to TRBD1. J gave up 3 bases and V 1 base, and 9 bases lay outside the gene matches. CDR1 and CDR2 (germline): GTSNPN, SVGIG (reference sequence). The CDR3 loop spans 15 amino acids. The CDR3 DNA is TGTGCCTGGAGTGCGAACAAGGGGGCGAACTACGAGCAGTACTTC. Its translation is CAWSANKGANYEQYF.

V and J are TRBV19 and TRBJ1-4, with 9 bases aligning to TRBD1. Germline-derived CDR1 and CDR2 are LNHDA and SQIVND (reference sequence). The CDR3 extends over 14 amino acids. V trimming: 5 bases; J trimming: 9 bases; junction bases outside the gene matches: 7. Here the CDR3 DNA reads TGTGCCAGTAGTCCACCGGGACAGGGAAAAAAACTGTTTTTT. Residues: CASSPPGQGKKLFF.

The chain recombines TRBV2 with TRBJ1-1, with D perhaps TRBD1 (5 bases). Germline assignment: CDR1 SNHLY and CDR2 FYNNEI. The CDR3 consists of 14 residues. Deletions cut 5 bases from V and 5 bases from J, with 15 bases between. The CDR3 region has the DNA TGTGCCAGCAGTCCTAGGGGAGGGCGAACTGAAGCTTTCTTT. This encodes CASSPRGGRTEAFF.

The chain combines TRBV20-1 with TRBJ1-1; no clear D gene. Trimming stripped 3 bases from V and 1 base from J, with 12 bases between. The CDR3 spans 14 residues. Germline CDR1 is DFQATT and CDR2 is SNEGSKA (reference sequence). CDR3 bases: TGCAGTGCTAGTCACGACACAACGAACACTGAAGCTTTCTTT. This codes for CSASHDTTNTEAFF.

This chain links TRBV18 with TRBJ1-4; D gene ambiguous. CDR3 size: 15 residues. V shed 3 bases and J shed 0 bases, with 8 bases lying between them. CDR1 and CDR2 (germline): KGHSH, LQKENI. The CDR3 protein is CASSPSGATNEKLFF. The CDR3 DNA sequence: TGTGCCAGCTCACCTTCGGGTGCAACTAATGAAAAACTGTTTTTT.

CDR3 DNA: TGTGCCAGCAGTTGGACAGAGAACGAAGCTTTCTTT. It specifies CASSWTENEAFF. This chain links TRBV5-6 with TRBJ1-1; a weak D match, TRBD1 (6 bases). Germline V lookup: CDR1 SGHDT, CDR2 YYEEEE. The CDR3 loop spans 12 amino acids. The germline V and J ends were trimmed by 5 bases and 8 bases, with 13 bases remaining between them.

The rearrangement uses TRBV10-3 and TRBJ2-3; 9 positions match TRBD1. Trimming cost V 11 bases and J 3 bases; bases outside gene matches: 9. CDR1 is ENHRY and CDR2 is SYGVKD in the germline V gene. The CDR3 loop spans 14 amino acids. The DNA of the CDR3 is TGTGCCTCCTCGACAGGGGGTAGAACAGATACGCAGTATTTT. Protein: CASSTGGRTDTQYF.

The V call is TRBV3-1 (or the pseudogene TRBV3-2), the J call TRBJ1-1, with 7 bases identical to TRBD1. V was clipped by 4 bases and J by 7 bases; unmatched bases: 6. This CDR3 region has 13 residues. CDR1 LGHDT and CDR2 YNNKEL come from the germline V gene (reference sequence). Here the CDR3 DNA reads TGTGCCAGCAGCCCAGGACAGGCGGGTGAAGCTTTCTTT. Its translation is CASSPGQAGEAFF.

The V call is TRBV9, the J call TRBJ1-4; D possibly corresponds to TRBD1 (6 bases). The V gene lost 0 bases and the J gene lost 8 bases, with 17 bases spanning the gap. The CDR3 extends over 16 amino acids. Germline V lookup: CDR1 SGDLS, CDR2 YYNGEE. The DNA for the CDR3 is TGTGCCAGCAGCGTAGGGGTGGGGGCGAGGGGGGAAAAACTGTTTTTT. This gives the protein CASSVGVGARGEKLFF.

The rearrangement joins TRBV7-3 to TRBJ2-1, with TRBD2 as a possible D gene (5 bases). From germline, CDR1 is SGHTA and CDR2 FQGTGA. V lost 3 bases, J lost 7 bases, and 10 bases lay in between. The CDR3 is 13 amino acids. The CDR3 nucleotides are TGTGCCAGCAGCTTTTCGGGGAATAATGAGCAGTTCTTC. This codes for CASSFSGNNEQFF.

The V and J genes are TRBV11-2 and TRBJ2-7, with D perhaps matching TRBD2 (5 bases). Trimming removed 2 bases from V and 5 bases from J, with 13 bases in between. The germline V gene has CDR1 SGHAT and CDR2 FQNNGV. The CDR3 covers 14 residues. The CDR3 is CASSLRSGGHEQYF. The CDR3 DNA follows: TGTGCCAGCAGCTTACGCTCCGGAGGTCACGAGCAGTACTTC. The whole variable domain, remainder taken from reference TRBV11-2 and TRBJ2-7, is EAGVAQSPRYKIIEKRQSVAFWCNPISGHATLYWYQQILGQGPKLLIQFQNNGVVDDSQLPKDRFSAERLKGVDSTLKIQPAKLEDSAVYLCASSLRSGGHEQYFGPGTRLTVT.

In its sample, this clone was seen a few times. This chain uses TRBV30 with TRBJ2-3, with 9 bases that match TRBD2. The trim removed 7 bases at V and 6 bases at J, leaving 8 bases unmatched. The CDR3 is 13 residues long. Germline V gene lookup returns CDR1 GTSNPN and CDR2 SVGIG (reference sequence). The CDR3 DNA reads TGTGCCTCGGCCGGCGGGGGGGCGGATACGCAGTATTTT. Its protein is CASAGGGADTQYF.

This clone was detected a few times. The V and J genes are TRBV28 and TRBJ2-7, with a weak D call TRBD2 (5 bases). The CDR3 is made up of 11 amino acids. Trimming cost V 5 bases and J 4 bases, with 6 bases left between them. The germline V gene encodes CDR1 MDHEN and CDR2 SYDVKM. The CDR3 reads CASSTGYEQYF. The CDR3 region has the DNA TGTGCCAGCAGTACGGGGTACGAGCAGTACTTC. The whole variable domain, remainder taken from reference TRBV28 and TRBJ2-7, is DVKVTQSSRYLVKRTGEKVFLECVQDMDHENMFWYRQDPGLGLRLIYFSYDVKMKEKGDIPEGYSVSREKKERFSLILESASTNQTSMYLCASSTGYEQYFGPGTRLTVT.